The 31 T cell receptor beta chains below come from one sample, sequenced in a study of shared clonotypes between healthy human individuals. Profiling relied on immunoSEQ multiplex PCR, and the TCRdb table lists in-frame clones only, not all of them. The table lists approximately 470,000 clones, roughly 80% of them singletons. The source material was PBMCs. The receptors here all came from a woman aged 40-49 years in good health. Some clones in this sample may be carry-over from other donors' samples.

This sequence joins TRBV7-2 and TRBJ1-3; the D gene is possibly TRBD1 (5 bases). Germline V CDR1 and CDR2: SGHTA, FQGNSA. The V gene lost 4 bases and the J gene lost 5 bases, with 15 bases spanning the gap. The CDR3 contains 15 residues. The CDR3 nucleotides read TGTGCCAGCAGCTCCCGGGGGGACCTACGAAACACCATATATTTT. Translating gives CASSSRGDLRNTIYF.

The V and J genes are TRBV30 and TRBJ1-1; D gene uncertain. CDR1 GTSNPN and CDR2 SVGIG come from the germline V gene (reference sequence). V lost 3 bases and J 4 bases, leaving 15 bases between the germline ends. The CDR3 totals 14 residues. The CDR3, as DNA: TGTGCCTGGAGCCCATTGGGATCGGGCACTGAAGCTTTCTTT. Protein product: CAWSPLGSGTEAFF.

This chain connects TRBV7-2 to TRBJ2-7, with TRBD2 matching 14 bases. V lost 5 bases to trimming and J lost 7 bases; unmatched junction nucleotides: 10. CDR1 and CDR2 (germline): SGHTA, FQGNSA. The CDR3 covers 16 residues. CDR3 in DNA: TGTGCCAGCAGCCCTGGGACTAGCGGGAGCAAAGGGGAGCAGTACTTC. It translates to CASSPGTSGSKGEQYF.

This clone occurred a few times. A read error likely explains this, since a far larger clone differs by one base. The same CDR3 also results from other DNA sequences found in this sample. The chain is built from TRBV4-2 and TRBJ2-2; the D is unclear. This CDR3 spans 15 amino acids. Germline values: CDR1 LGHNA, CDR2 YNFKEQ. Between the trimmed V and J ends, which lost 0 bases and 5 bases, there was a span of 10 bases. The CDR3 loop reads CASSQDHGSTGELFF. CDR3 nucleotides: TGTGCCAGCAGCCAAGATCACGGTAGTACCGGGGAGCTGTTTTTT.

The chain has TRBV2 and TRBJ1-1, with TRBD1 identical over 9 bases. The CDR3 runs 16 residues. Looked up from germline, CDR1 is SNHLY and CDR2 is FYNNEI. With V trimmed by 6 bases and J by 1 base, 9 bases remained unmatched. As DNA, the CDR3 is TGTGCCAGCAGGGGAACTATGGACAGGGGGAACACTGAAGCTTTCTTT. It yields the protein CASRGTMDRGNTEAFF.

The chain joins TRBV19 to TRBJ2-3; the D gene could be TRBD1 or TRBD2 (6 bases each). The germline gives CDR1 LNHDA, CDR2 SQIVND (reference sequence). This CDR3 is 13 amino acids long. CDR3 protein: CGSRGRVTDTQYF. CDR3 coding DNA: TGTGGGTCCCGGGGGCGTGTGACAGATACGCAGTATTTT.

Regarding this clone: A far larger clone lies a single base away; this is likely a read error. The chain employs TRBV30 and TRBJ1-4; D is uncertain. Germline V gene sequence: CDR1 GTSNPN, CDR2 SVGIG (reference sequence). The CDR3 consists of 16 residues. The CDR3 DNA reads TGTGTCTGGAGTGTAGCTGCCCACGCAACTAATGAAAAACTGTTTTTT. This sequence encodes CVWSVAAHATNEKLFF.

The J gene is TRBJ2-6, the V gene TRBV19, with a weak D call TRBD2 (5 bases). Trimming took 8 bases from V and 4 from J, leaving 18 bases between them. CDR1 and CDR2 from the germline V gene are LNHDA and SQIVND (reference sequence). This CDR3 is 16 amino acids long. CDR3 sequence (DNA): TGTGCCAGTGGGGAGTCCGGAGTACGGGGGGCCAACGTCCTGACTTTC. This encodes CASGESGVRGANVLTF.

The V call is TRBV7-2, the J call TRBJ1-2; maybe TRBD1 (5 bases). The V and J ends lost 5 bases and 2 bases respectively, with 15 bases between them. The germline V gene encodes CDR1 SGHTA and CDR2 FQGNSA. The CDR3 runs to 15 residues. CDR3 in amino acids: CASSPAGGENYGYTF. Here the CDR3 DNA reads TGTGCCAGCAGCCCAGCCGGGGGGGAAAACTATGGCTACACCTTC.

The chain combines TRBV9 with TRBJ2-4; D might be TRBD1 (5 bases). Germline V gene sequence: CDR1 SGDLS, CDR2 YYNGEE. The CDR3 length is 16 residues. V was shortened by 3 bases and J by 0 bases, with 13 bases between the two germline ends. The CDR3 protein is CASSASGQLAKNIQYF. CDR3 in DNA: TGTGCCAGCAGCGCATCAGGGCAACTAGCCAAAAACATTCAGTACTTC.

Comment on this clone: A far larger clone is just one base off, so this is likely a read error. The CDR3 nucleotides are TGTGCCACCAGTCAGGACACCTCAGGCACCCAGTACTTC. The encoded protein is CATSQDTSGTQYF. The chain is built from TRBV10-3 and TRBJ2-5; tentatively, D is TRBD1 (5 bases). This CDR3 comprises 13 residues. Germline V gene data show CDR1 as ENHRY and CDR2 as SYGVKD.

The CDR3 DNA sequence: TGTGCCAGCAGTGAGACAGGTTGGGACTATGGCTACACCTTC. As protein: CASSETGWDYGYTF. The rearrangement joins TRBV2 to TRBJ1-2; possibly TRBD1 for D (6 bases). The germline CDR1 and CDR2 sequences are SNHLY and FYNNEI. Trimming removed 3 bases from V and 3 bases from J, with 11 bases in between. The CDR3 runs to 14 residues.

CDR3 coding DNA: TGTGCCAGCAGCTTAGGGGGACAGGTTTATCAGCCCCAGCATTTT. It encodes CASSLGGQVYQPQHF. The gene calls are TRBV7-2 and TRBJ1-5; 8 bases agree with TRBD1. The CDR3 is made up of 15 amino acids. Germline V gene lookup returns CDR1 SGHTA and CDR2 FQGNSA. The V and J ends lost 1 base and 5 bases, in that order; junction bases with no gene match: 4.

This clone was observed at least ten times. The V call is TRBV5-4, the J call TRBJ1-1, with D perhaps TRBD1 (5 bases). CDR3 length: 14 residues. The germline gives CDR1 SGHNT, CDR2 YYREEE (reference sequence). V was clipped by 4 bases and J by 5 bases, with 15 bases between them. The CDR3 DNA is TGTGCCAGCAGCCCTCGAGGGGCTTGGACTGAAGCTTTCTTT. This codes for CASSPRGAWTEAFF.

Concerning this clone: Germline and junction disagree at one end, which may indicate a read error. The V and J genes are TRBV7-7 and TRBJ2-5, with D possibly TRBD2 on 5 matching bases. The CDR3 totals 14 residues. Per germline, CDR1 SSHAT and CDR2 FNYEAQ (reference sequence). Here the CDR3 reads CASTPALGEETQYF. For the CDR3, the DNA is TGTGCTAGCACCCCCGCCTTGGGAGAAGAGACCCAGTACTTC.

The genes are TRBV28 and TRBJ2-7; perhaps TRBD2 as D (7 bases). V was pared by 3 bases and J by 5 bases, with 14 bases between. The CDR3 extends over 14 amino acids. Germline loops: CDR1 MDHEN, CDR2 SYDVKM. CDR3 sequence reads: CASSFRGAANEQYF. CDR3 nucleotide sequence: TGTGCCAGCAGTTTTCGGGGGGCGGCGAACGAGCAGTACTTC.

V and J are TRBV19 and TRBJ2-1, with D possibly TRBD1 on 5 matching bases. Trimming took 3 bases from V and 7 from J, leaving 7 bases between them. CDR3 size: 12 residues. Germline V gene lookup returns CDR1 LNHDA and CDR2 SQIVND (reference sequence). CDR3 loop: CASSMGLNEQFF. The CDR3, as DNA: TGTGCCAGTAGTATGGGGCTAAATGAGCAGTTCTTC.

This chain links TRBV6-1 with TRBJ1-6; D gene ambiguous. The germline V gene has CDR1 MNHNS and CDR2 SASEGT. The CDR3 consists of 13 residues. V was trimmed by 5 bases and J by 7 bases, leaving 9 bases between them. CDR3 residues: CASSNGENSPLHF. The CDR3 nucleotides read TGTGCCAGCAGTAACGGAGAAAATTCACCCCTCCACTTT.

The table lists this clone with many counts. An end of the junction does not agree with germline; a read error may underlie this. V and J are TRBV7-9 and TRBJ2-1; 7 nucleotides line up with TRBD2. Germline loops: CDR1 SEHNR, CDR2 FQNEAQ (reference sequence). The CDR3 loop spans 13 amino acids. The CDR3 sequence is CASSPPLITRGVF. CDR3 sequence (DNA): TGTGCCAGCAGCCCCCCGCTGATCACACGGGGGGTCTTC. The entire variable domain, with the rest obtained from reference TRBV7-9 and TRBJ2-1, is as follows: DTGVSQNPRHKITKRGQNVTFRCDPISEHNRLYWYRQTLGQGPEFLTYFQNEAQLEKSRLLSDRFSAERPKGSFSTLEIQRTEQGDSAMYLCASSPPLITRGVFGPGTRLTVL.

The sample holds one count of this clone. The V gene is TRBV28, the J gene TRBJ2-1; TRBD1 matches at 10 bases. The CDR3 covers 16 residues. In germline, CDR1 is MDHEN, CDR2 SYDVKM. With V trimmed by 3 bases and J by 10 bases, 12 bases remained unmatched. CDR3 protein: CASSLPGTGVLVEQFF. CDR3 in DNA: TGTGCCAGCAGTTTGCCCGGGACAGGGGTATTAGTGGAGCAGTTCTTC. The whole variable domain, filled in from reference TRBV28 and TRBJ2-1, reads DVKVTQSSRYLVKRTGEKVFLECVQDMDHENMFWYRQDPGLGLRLIYFSYDVKMKEKGDIPEGYSVSREKKERFSLILESASTNQTSMYLCASSLPGTGVLVEQFFGPGTRLTVL.

This clone was seen a single time. A single base is all that separates this from a far larger clone, so a read error is likely. For the CDR3, the DNA is TGTGCCAGCAGCCAAGTTCCGGACTCCTATGGCTACACCTTC. It translates to CASSQVPDSYGYTF. The rearrangement links TRBV4-2 to TRBJ1-2; D is uncertain. Germline lookup yields CDR1 LGHNA and CDR2 YNFKEQ. V was shortened by 1 base and J by 4 bases, with 10 bases between the two germline ends. The CDR3 is 14 amino acids.

This sequence joins TRBV7-2 and TRBJ2-7, with 9 bases fitting TRBD1. Germline CDR1 reads SGHTA; CDR2 reads FQGNSA. J gave up 3 bases and V 3 bases, and 3 bases lay outside the gene matches. CDR3 size: 14 residues. CDR3 DNA sequence: TGTGCCAGCAGCTTTCAGACAGGGGGCTACGAGCAGTACTTC. Protein sequence: CASSFQTGGYEQYF.

This clone has just one count. A much more abundant neighbour one base away suggests this may be a read error. This chain connects TRBV27 to TRBJ2-3, with a weak D call TRBD2 (5 bases). The CDR3 contains 15 residues. The V end lost 6 bases, the J end lost 2 bases, and 15 bases lay between the germline ends. CDR1 is MNHEY, CDR2 SMNVEV, per germline (reference sequence). The CDR3 loop is CASSRSGVPTDTQYF. CDR3 coding DNA: TGTGCCAGCAGCCGGTCCGGGGTGCCCACAGATACGCAGTATTTT.

This chain uses TRBV7-2 with TRBJ2-2, with D possibly TRBD1 on 6 matching bases. CDR1 is SGHTA, CDR2 FQGNSA, per germline. V was cut by 7 bases and J by 1 base, with 13 bases left in between. This CDR3 region has 15 residues. The CDR3 nucleotides read TGTGCCAGCAACTACAGGGTATTGAACACCGGGGAGCTGTTTTTT. It is translated as CASNYRVLNTGELFF.

Concerning this clone itself: It is likely a read error: a sequence one base away is far more abundant. This sample also contains other DNA sequences that code for the same CDR3. The gene calls are TRBV11-2 and TRBJ2-7, with 8 bases that match TRBD1. The CDR3 extends over 14 amino acids. Per the germline V gene, CDR1 is SGHAT and CDR2 is FQNNGV. CDR3 protein: CASSWTGNSYEQYF. CDR3 DNA: TGTGCCAGCAGCTGGACAGGGAACTCCTATGAGCAGTACTTC.

This clone was detected only once. This chain connects TRBV7-3 to TRBJ2-7; D is unclear. From germline, CDR1 is SGHTA and CDR2 FQGTGA. The CDR3 runs to 14 residues. Trimming removed 5 bases at V and 2 bases at J, with 13 bases between. The CDR3 bases are TGTGCCAGCAGCCCATCGGGTCCCCCCTACGAGCAGTACTTC. This sequence encodes CASSPSGPPYEQYF.

As for this clone: A far more abundant clone sits one base away, making this likely a read error. The V gene is TRBV7-9, the J gene TRBJ1-1, with D uncertain. The CDR3 sequence is 15 residues long. Germline assignment: CDR1 SEHNR and CDR2 FQNEAQ (reference sequence). The V end was cut by 5 bases, the J end by 2 bases, with 15 bases between. CDR3 nucleotides: TGTGCCAGCAGCCGCGGTTCTGGTATTAACACTGAAGCTTTCTTT. This codes for CASSRGSGINTEAFF.

This chain connects TRBV28 to TRBJ1-2; D is unresolved. In germline, CDR1 is MDHEN, CDR2 SYDVKM. Trimming stripped 4 bases from V and 4 bases from J, with 10 bases between. The CDR3 covers 13 residues. The CDR3 DNA follows: TGTGCCAGCAGTTCCCCGCCAGCCTATGGCTACACCTTC. It yields the protein CASSSPPAYGYTF.

The V gene is TRBV4-2, the J gene TRBJ2-5; 13 positions match TRBD2. From germline, CDR1 is LGHNA and CDR2 YNFKEQ. V trimming: 4 bases; J trimming: 5 bases; junction bases outside the gene matches: 7. This CDR3 is 16 amino acids long. Here the CDR3 DNA reads TGTGCCAGCAGCCCTGGACTAGCGGGAGAAGCGGAGACCCAGTACTTC. It specifies CASSPGLAGEAETQYF.

The chain carries TRBV28 and TRBJ2-7; D remains ambiguous. CDR3 size: 12 residues. The V end was cut by 7 bases, the J end by 5 bases, with 12 bases between. Germline V gives CDR1 MDHEN, CDR2 SYDVKM. CDR3 nucleotides: TGTGCCAGCAACTTCGGACCCCACGAGCAGTACTTC. This codes for CASNFGPHEQYF.

For this clone: A read error may produce the germline difference seen at one junction end. The chain joins TRBV7-7 to TRBJ1-1, with a weak D call TRBD1 (5 bases). Germline V gene data show CDR1 as SSHAT and CDR2 as FNYEAQ (reference sequence). The CDR3 totals 17 residues. The chain's CDR3 is CASSLVSGGGENTEAFF. CDR3 bases: TGTGCTAGCAGCTTAGTGAGCGGTGGGGGGGAGAACACTGAAGCTTTCTTT.